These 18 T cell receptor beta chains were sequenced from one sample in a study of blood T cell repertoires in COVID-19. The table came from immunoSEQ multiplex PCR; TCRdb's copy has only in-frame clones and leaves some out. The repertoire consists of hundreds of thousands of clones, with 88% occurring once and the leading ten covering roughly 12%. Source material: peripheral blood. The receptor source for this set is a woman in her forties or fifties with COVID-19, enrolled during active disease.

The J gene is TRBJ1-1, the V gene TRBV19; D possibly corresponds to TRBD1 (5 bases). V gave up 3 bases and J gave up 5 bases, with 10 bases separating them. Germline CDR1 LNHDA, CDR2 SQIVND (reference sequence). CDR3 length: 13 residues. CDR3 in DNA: TGTGCCAGTAGTATTACGGCAGGGACTGAAGCTTTCTTT. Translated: CASSITAGTEAFF.

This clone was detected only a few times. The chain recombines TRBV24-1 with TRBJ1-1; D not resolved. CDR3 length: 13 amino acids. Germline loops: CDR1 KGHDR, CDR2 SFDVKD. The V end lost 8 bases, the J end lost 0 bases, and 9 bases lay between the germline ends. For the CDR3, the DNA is TGTGCCACCACCCTCGGAGTGAACACTGAAGCTTTCTTT. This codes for CATTLGVNTEAFF.

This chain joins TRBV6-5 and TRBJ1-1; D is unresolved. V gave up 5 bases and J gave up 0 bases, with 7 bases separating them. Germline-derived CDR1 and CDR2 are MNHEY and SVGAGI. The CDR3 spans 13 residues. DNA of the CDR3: TGTGCCAGCAGTCCAGGAATGAACACTGAAGCTTTCTTT. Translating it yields CASSPGMNTEAFF.

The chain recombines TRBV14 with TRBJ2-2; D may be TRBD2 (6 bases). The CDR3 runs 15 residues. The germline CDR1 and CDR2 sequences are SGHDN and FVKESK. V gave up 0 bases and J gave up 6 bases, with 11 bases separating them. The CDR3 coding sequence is TGTGCCAGCAGCCAAGATACGGGGGTTCCCGGGGAGCTGTTTTTT. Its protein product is CASSQDTGVPGELFF.

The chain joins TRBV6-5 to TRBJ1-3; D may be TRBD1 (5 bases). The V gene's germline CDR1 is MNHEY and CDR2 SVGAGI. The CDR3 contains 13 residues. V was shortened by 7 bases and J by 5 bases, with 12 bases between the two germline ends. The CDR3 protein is CASTDGGRNTIYF. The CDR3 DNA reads TGTGCCAGCACCGACGGGGGTCGAAACACCATATATTTT.

The CDR3 sequence: CASSQTSGGANEQFF. The CDR3 region has the DNA TGTGCCAGCAGCCAGACTAGCGGGGGGGCGAATGAGCAGTTCTTC. The V and J genes are TRBV3-1 (or the pseudogene TRBV3-2) and TRBJ2-1, with 14 bases fitting TRBD2. After removal of 3 bases from V and 7 bases from J, the junction contained 2 bases not matched to a gene. This CDR3 has 15 amino acids. Per germline, CDR1 LGHDT and CDR2 YNNKEL (reference sequence).

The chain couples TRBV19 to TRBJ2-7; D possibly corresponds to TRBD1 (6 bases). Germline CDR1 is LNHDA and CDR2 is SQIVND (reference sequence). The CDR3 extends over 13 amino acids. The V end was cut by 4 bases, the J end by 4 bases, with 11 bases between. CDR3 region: CASSTGTHYEQYF. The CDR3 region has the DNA TGTGCCAGTAGTACCGGGACACATTACGAGCAGTACTTC.

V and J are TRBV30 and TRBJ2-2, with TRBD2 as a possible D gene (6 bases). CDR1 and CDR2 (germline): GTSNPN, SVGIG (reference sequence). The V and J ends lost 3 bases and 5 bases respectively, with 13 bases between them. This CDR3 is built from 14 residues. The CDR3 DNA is TGTGCCTGGAGGACGGGGGAGGAAACCGGGGAGCTGTTTTTT. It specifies CAWRTGEETGELFF.

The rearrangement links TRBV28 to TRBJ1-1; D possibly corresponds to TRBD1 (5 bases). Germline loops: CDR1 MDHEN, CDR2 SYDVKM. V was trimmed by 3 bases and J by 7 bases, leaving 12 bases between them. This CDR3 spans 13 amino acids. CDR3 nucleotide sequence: TGTGCCAGCAGTTTTTTAGGGGTGATTGAAGCTTTCTTT. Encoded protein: CASSFLGVIEAFF.

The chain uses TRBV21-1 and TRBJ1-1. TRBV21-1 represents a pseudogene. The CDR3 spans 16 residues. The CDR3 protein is CASSKFPGRMNTEAFF. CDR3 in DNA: TGTGCCAGCAGCAAATTCCCAGGGAGGATGAACACTGAAGCTTTCTTT.

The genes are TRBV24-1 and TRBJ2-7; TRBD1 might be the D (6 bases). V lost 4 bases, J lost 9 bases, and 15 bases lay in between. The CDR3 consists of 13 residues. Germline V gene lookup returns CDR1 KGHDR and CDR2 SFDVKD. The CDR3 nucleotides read TGTGCCACCAGTGACTCGGGACACCATCGGCAGTACTTC. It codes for CATSDSGHHRQYF.

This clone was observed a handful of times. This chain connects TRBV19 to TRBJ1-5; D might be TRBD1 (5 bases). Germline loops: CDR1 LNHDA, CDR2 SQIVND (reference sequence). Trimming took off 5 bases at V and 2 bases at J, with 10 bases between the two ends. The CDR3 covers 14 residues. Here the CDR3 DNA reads TGTGCCAGTAGTTTTGGGGCCGGCAATCAGCCCCAGCATTTT. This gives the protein CASSFGAGNQPQHF.

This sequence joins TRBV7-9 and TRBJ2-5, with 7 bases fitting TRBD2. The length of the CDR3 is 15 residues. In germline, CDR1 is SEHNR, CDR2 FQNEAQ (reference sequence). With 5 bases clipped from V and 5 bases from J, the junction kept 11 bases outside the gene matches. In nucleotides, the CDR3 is TGTGCCAGCAGCGCAAGTGCAGGGAGGGACGAGACCCAGTACTTC. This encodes CASSASAGRDETQYF.

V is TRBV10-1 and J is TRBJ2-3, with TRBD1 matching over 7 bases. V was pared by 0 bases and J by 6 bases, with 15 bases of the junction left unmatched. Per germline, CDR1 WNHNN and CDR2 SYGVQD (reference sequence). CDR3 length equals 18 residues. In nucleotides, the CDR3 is TGCGCCAGCAGTGAGTCGGCCGGACAGGCTGGAGTGTGGGATACGCAGTATTTT. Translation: CASSESAGQAGVWDTQYF.

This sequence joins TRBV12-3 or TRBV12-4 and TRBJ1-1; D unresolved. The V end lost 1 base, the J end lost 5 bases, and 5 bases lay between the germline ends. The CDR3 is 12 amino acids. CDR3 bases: TGTGCCAGCAGTTTAGGGAGGACTGAAGCTTTCTTT. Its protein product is CASSLGRTEAFF.

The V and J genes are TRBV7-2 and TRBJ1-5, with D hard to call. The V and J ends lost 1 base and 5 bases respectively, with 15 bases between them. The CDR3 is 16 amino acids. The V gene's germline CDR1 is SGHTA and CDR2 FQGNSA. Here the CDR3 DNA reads TGTGCCAGCAGCTTAGAGTGGCTGGGAGGGTATCAGCCCCAGCATTTT. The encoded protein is CASSLEWLGGYQPQHF.

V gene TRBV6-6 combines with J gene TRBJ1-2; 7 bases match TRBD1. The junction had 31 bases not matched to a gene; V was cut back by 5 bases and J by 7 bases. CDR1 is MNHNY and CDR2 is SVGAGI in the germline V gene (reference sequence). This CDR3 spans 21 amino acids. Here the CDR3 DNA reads TGTGCCAGCAGTCGACCCCGACAGGGACGTTTCCTATATGGCGGGGCAGGTGGCTACACCTTC. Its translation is CASSRPRQGRFLYGGAGGYTF.

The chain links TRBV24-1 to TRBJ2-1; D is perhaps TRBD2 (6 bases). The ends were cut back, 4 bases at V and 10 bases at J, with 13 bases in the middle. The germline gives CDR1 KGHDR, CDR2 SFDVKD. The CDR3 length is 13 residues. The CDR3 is CATSDPPAGEQFF. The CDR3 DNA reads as TGTGCCACCAGTGACCCCCCCGCGGGGGAGCAGTTCTTC.